What follows are 29 T cell receptor beta chains derived from one specimen sequenced in a study of cytomegalovirus exposure and HLA in healthy donors. TCRdb keeps only in-frame clones here, not all; method: immunoSEQ multiplex PCR. The sample carries more than 110,000 clones, 94% recorded once. Sequences were obtained from PBMCs. These receptors were collected from a man aged 18 to 30 in good health and CMV-seropositive.

This chain links TRBV2 with TRBJ2-7; a weak D match, TRBD2 (6 bases). V gave up 0 bases and J gave up 11 bases, with 14 bases separating them. Germline V gene lookup returns CDR1 SNHLY and CDR2 FYNNEI. This CDR3 contains 13 residues. In DNA, the CDR3 is TGTGCCAGCAGTGAAGCGGAGGGGTCCAGGGAGTACTTC. Its translation is CASSEAEGSREYF.

V gene TRBV19 combines with J gene TRBJ1-1; the D is unclear. Trimming took 5 bases from V and 0 from J, leaving 10 bases between them. Germline CDR1 LNHDA, CDR2 SQIVND (reference sequence). This CDR3 has 14 amino acids. The CDR3 DNA is TGTGCCAGTAGTGGCGAGACTGTGAACACTGAAGCTTTCTTT. Residues: CASSGETVNTEAFF.

The rearrangement uses TRBV2 and TRBJ1-5; 9 bases map to TRBD1. Germline CDR1 is SNHLY and CDR2 is FYNNEI. This CDR3 region has 15 residues. With 5 bases clipped from V and 2 bases from J, the junction kept 4 bases outside the gene matches. CDR3 DNA: TGTGCCAGCAGTCGGACAGGGGTAGGCAATCAGCCCCAGCATTTT. It specifies CASSRTGVGNQPQHF.

The DNA of the CDR3 is TGTGCCAGCCAAGGACAGGGACCGAGGGATGAAAAACTGTTTTTT. It is translated as CASQGQGPRDEKLFF. The gene calls are TRBV2 and TRBJ1-4; 8 nucleotides align to TRBD1. CDR3 length: 15 amino acids. Germline CDR1 reads SNHLY; CDR2 reads FYNNEI. Germline trimming cut 8 bases from V and 6 bases from J; bases unmatched to any gene: 11.

The V gene is TRBV7-2, the J gene TRBJ2-7; TRBD2 agrees at 7 bases. The V gene end was trimmed by 4 bases and the J gene end by 2 bases; junction bases not matched to a gene: 2. Germline V gene sequence: CDR1 SGHTA, CDR2 FQGNSA. The CDR3 is 13 amino acids. Written as DNA, the CDR3 is TGTGCCAGCAGCTCTACTAGCGCCTACGAGCAGTACTTC. It specifies CASSSTSAYEQYF.

The chain employs TRBV5-1 and TRBJ1-1; TRBD1 agrees at 10 bases. Germline CDR1 is SGHRS and CDR2 is YFSETQ. The junction had 11 bases not matched to a gene; V was cut back by 4 bases and J by 5 bases. The CDR3 spans 16 residues. CDR3 residues: CASSLMTGGASTEAFF. The CDR3 nucleotides are TGCGCCAGCAGCCTAATGACAGGGGGCGCTTCTACTGAAGCTTTCTTT.

This chain connects TRBV28 to TRBJ2-7; weak D call: TRBD2 (8 bases). V lost 5 bases, J lost 2 bases, and 25 bases lay in between. This CDR3 has 18 amino acids. Per the germline V gene, CDR1 is MDHEN and CDR2 is SYDVKM. In nucleotides, the CDR3 is TGTGCCAGCAGTATGGGACTAGGGGGCTTAGTTGGGCCCTACGAGCAGTACTTC. It encodes CASSMGLGGLVGPYEQYF.

The J gene is TRBJ1-2, the V gene TRBV7-8; the D is unclear. CDR3 size: 15 residues. Germline lookup yields CDR1 SGHVS and CDR2 FQNEAQ. V lost 0 bases and J 2 bases, leaving 10 bases between the germline ends. The CDR3 protein is CASSLAHGRNYGYTF. The CDR3 DNA follows: TGTGCCAGCAGCTTAGCGCATGGGAGAAACTATGGCTACACCTTC. Together with reference TRBV7-8 and TRBJ1-2, the CDR3 gives the full variable domain: GAGVSQSPRYKVAKRGQDVALRCDPISGHVSLFWYQQALGQGPEFLTYFQNEAQLDKSGLPSDRFFAERPEGSVSTLKIQRTQQEDSAVYLCASSLAHGRNYGYTFGSGTRLTVV.

The chain has TRBV6-1 and TRBJ2-5; perhaps TRBD1 as D (6 bases). The germline V gene encodes CDR1 MNHNS and CDR2 SASEGT. This CDR3 has 15 residues. V gave up 5 bases and J gave up 4 bases, with 17 bases separating them. The chain's CDR3 is CASSLGAGVRETQYF. The CDR3 DNA sequence: TGTGCCAGCAGTCTAGGGGCAGGGGTAAGAGAGACCCAGTACTTC.

V usage is TRBV9 and J usage is TRBJ2-3; a weak D match, TRBD1 (5 bases). CDR1 is SGDLS, CDR2 YYNGEE, per germline. V was cut by 3 bases and J by 2 bases, with 16 bases left in between. CDR3 length equals 16 residues. CDR3 in amino acids: CASSASRQGLTDTQYF. DNA for the CDR3: TGTGCCAGCAGCGCTAGTCGCCAGGGCCTCACAGATACGCAGTATTTT.

The gene calls are TRBV7-2 and TRBJ2-3; 9 bases line up with TRBD2. The germline gives CDR1 SGHTA, CDR2 FQGNSA. V shed 5 bases, J shed 3 bases, and the junction held 6 bases outside the gene matches. CDR3 length: 15 amino acids. The CDR3 DNA follows: TGTGCCAGCAGCCGGGGGACTAGCAGAACAGATACGCAGTATTTT. Translating gives CASSRGTSRTDTQYF.

CDR3 nucleotide sequence: TGTGCCAGCAGCGCTAGCGGGAGGGCCGACACCGGGGAGCTGTTTTTT. It yields the protein CASSASGRADTGELFF. The chain recombines TRBV6-6 with TRBJ2-2; 12 bases are shared with TRBD2. With 6 bases clipped from V and 3 bases from J, the junction kept 5 bases outside the gene matches. CDR1 is MNHNY and CDR2 is SVGAGI in the germline V gene (reference sequence). The CDR3 loop spans 16 amino acids.

The chain is built from TRBV14 and TRBJ2-7, with D perhaps matching TRBD2 (5 bases). The V gene's germline CDR1 is SGHDN and CDR2 FVKESK. CDR3 length: 16 amino acids. Trimming shortened V by 4 bases and J by 4 bases, and 20 bases separated the two germline ends. DNA of the CDR3: TGTGCCAGCAGCCGCCCGACTAAAATCAGGTCTTACGAGCAGTACTTC. It encodes CASSRPTKIRSYEQYF.

The chain recombines TRBV28 with TRBJ1-2; a possible D gene is TRBD1 (5 bases). Deletions cut 10 bases from V and 8 bases from J, with 14 bases between. Germline CDR1 and CDR2: MDHEN and SYDVKM. There are 11 residues in the CDR3. CDR3 sequence (DNA): TGTGCCACCGGGTCGGGGGACGGCTACACCTTC. Protein: CATGSGDGYTF.

The chain couples TRBV2 to TRBJ2-5; D perhaps matches TRBD1 (5 bases). The CDR3 length is 13 residues. Trimming took off 2 bases at V and 2 bases at J, with 6 bases between the two ends. Germline assignment: CDR1 SNHLY and CDR2 FYNNEI. The CDR3 region is CASSERQQETQYF. The CDR3 region has the DNA TGTGCCAGCAGTGAAAGACAGCAAGAGACCCAGTACTTC.

This clone has just one count. The rearrangement uses TRBV19 and TRBJ1-5; the D gene is possibly TRBD1 (5 bases). The CDR3 has 15 residues. Trimming cost V 1 base and J 5 bases, with 12 bases left between them. Germline CDR1 reads LNHDA; CDR2 reads SQIVND (reference sequence). The CDR3, as DNA: TGTGCCAGTAGTATAGGAACAACAGGCTATCAGCCCCAGCATTTT. Translation gives CASSIGTTGYQPQHF.

This chain links TRBV10-1 with TRBJ1-2; 7 nucleotides match TRBD1. The V gene's germline CDR1 is WNHNN and CDR2 SYGVQD (reference sequence). Trimming took 4 bases from V and 2 from J; bases not matched to a gene: 1. The CDR3 has 13 residues. CDR3 in DNA: TGCGCCAGCAGTGCGGGACAGAACTATGGCTACACCTTC. Its translation is CASSAGQNYGYTF.

This chain uses TRBV4-1 with TRBJ2-1; 16 bases match TRBD2. With V trimmed by 2 bases and J by 7 bases, 11 bases remained unmatched. Germline assignment: CDR1 MGHRA and CDR2 YSYEKL. This CDR3 region has 19 residues. CDR3 nucleotide sequence: TGCGCCAGCAGCCAACCGGGACTAGCGGGAGGGAAGGAGAGTAATGAGCAGTTCTTC. This encodes CASSQPGLAGGKESNEQFF.

The rearrangement joins TRBV30 to TRBJ2-1; the D gene is possibly TRBD2 (6 bases). Germline V lookup: CDR1 GTSNPN, CDR2 SVGIG (reference sequence). V lost 3 bases and J 4 bases, leaving 25 bases between the germline ends. This CDR3 region has 18 residues. CDR3 residues: CAWRSKGEPGLSYNEQFF. Written as DNA, the CDR3 is TGTGCCTGGAGATCCAAGGGCGAACCGGGACTTTCATACAATGAGCAGTTCTTC.

J is TRBJ2-2 and V is TRBV6-5; D is possibly TRBD1 (6 bases). The germline CDR1 and CDR2 sequences are MNHEY and SVGAGI. This CDR3 contains 16 residues. The ends were cut back, 2 bases at V and 4 bases at J, with 14 bases in the middle. The CDR3 DNA reads TGTGCCAGCAGTTACGATGACAGGAAAGGCACCGGGGAGCTGTTTTTT. Amino acid sequence: CASSYDDRKGTGELFF.

The V and J genes are TRBV4-1 and TRBJ2-3; 15 bases map to TRBD2. V shed 6 bases and J 3 bases; nucleotides not matched to a gene: 7. The CDR3 loop spans 17 amino acids. Germline CDR1 is MGHRA and CDR2 is YSYEKL. The CDR3 DNA is TGCGCCAGCAGACCGGGACTAGCGGGAGGCCTGACAGATACGCAGTATTTT. This codes for CASRPGLAGGLTDTQYF.

The chain joins TRBV5-1 to TRBJ2-7, with TRBD1 identical over 8 bases. From germline, CDR1 is SGHRS and CDR2 YFSETQ. The length of the CDR3 is 12 residues. Unmatched junction bases numbered 2, after V lost 3 bases and J lost 6 bases. As DNA, the CDR3 is TGCGCCAGCAGCTGGACAGGGAGCGAGCAGTACTTC. Protein: CASSWTGSEQYF.

CDR3 amino acids: CASSRGSGANVLTF. CDR3 sequence (DNA): TGTGCCAGCAGTAGGGGCTCTGGGGCCAACGTCCTGACTTTC. This sequence joins TRBV28 and TRBJ2-6, with D possibly matching TRBD1 (5 bases). This CDR3 contains 14 residues. Trimming removed 5 bases at V and 0 bases at J, with 5 bases between. Germline V gives CDR1 MDHEN, CDR2 SYDVKM.

This rearrangement joins TRBV5-1 to TRBJ2-7; 14 bases map to TRBD2. CDR1 is SGHRS and CDR2 is YFSETQ in the germline V gene. V shed 4 bases, J shed 6 bases, and the junction held 3 bases outside the gene matches. This CDR3 contains 14 residues. The DNA for the CDR3 is TGCGCCAGCAGCCTAGGGACTAGCGGGAGCGAGCAGTACTTC. Amino acids: CASSLGTSGSEQYF.

V and J are TRBV5-1 and TRBJ2-3, with 10 bases that match TRBD2. Germline V gene lookup returns CDR1 SGHRS and CDR2 YFSETQ. This CDR3 is built from 15 residues. The V and J ends lost 0 bases and 4 bases, in that order; junction bases with no gene match: 2. CDR3 DNA: TGCGCCAGCAGCTTGGCTAGCGGGAGTTCAGATACGCAGTATTTT. This sequence encodes CASSLASGSSDTQYF.

V is TRBV5-1 and J is TRBJ1-1, with 7 bases identical to TRBD1. The CDR3 totals 15 residues. The V gene end was trimmed by 3 bases and the J gene end by 1 base; junction bases not matched to a gene: 6. Germline values: CDR1 SGHRS, CDR2 YFSETQ. Here the CDR3 reads CASSSDRVWNTEAFF. Written as DNA, the CDR3 is TGCGCCAGCAGCTCCGACAGGGTATGGAACACTGAAGCTTTCTTT.

CDR3 DNA: TGTGCCAGCACCCGAGGGGGGACAGACTACAATGAGCAGTTCTTC. Protein sequence: CASTRGGTDYNEQFF. The chain links TRBV27 to TRBJ2-1, with a weak D call TRBD1 (7 bases). Germline V lookup: CDR1 MNHEY, CDR2 SMNVEV (reference sequence). The V gene lost 7 bases and the J gene lost 3 bases, with 16 bases spanning the gap. The CDR3 loop spans 15 amino acids.

The J gene is TRBJ1-1, the V gene TRBV6-1; TRBD1 might be the D (5 bases). There are 12 residues in the CDR3. In germline, CDR1 is MNHNS, CDR2 SASEGT. V dropped 7 bases and J dropped 11 bases, with 17 bases sitting between them. The CDR3 DNA reads TGTGCCAGCATCGGGGACTGGTCAGGGGCTTTCTTT. Amino acids: CASIGDWSGAFF.

The chain links TRBV4-1 to TRBJ2-7; tentative D call: TRBD2 (5 bases). Trimming took off 0 bases at V and 5 bases at J, with 11 bases between the two ends. The CDR3 has 14 amino acids. In germline, CDR1 is MGHRA, CDR2 YSYEKL. The CDR3 bases are TGCGCCAGCAGCCAAGAATGGAGGCGAGACGAGCAGTACTTC. It translates to CASSQEWRRDEQYF.